These T cell receptor beta chains were read from a single sample in a study of neurological immune-mediated disorders. TCRdb ran MiXCR on the 5' RACE reads and lists one entry per CDR3 protein. The table lists approximately 50,000 distinct CDR3 sequences, 10% of them singletons. Sequenced input: PBMCs. The receptors were sampled from a man aged 70 or older with HTLV-1-associated myelopathy (HAM/TSP). CDR3s include the opening cysteine and the closing phenylalanine or tryptophan. A D gene is named only where the DNA matches it firmly. Clone size is not always given. Where it is, it says once, few, many or a class for expanded clones.

j_call v_call d_call clone_size cdr3_nt cdr3_aa
TRBJ2-1 TRBV5-1 TRBD1 medium-sized TGCGCCAGCAGCTTCGGGACAGGTAATGAGCAGTTCTTC CASSFGTGNEQFF
TRBJ2-1 TRBV20-1 TRBD2 many TGCAGTGCAGACGACCGGGCTAGCGGGAGGGTTAGGGGTACAAGTGAGCAGTTCTTC CSADDRASGRVRGTSEQFF
TRBJ2-5 TRBV7-2 TRBD2 NA TGTGCCAGCAGCCCAGGACTAGCGGGGTTTTACCAAGAGACCCAGTACTTC CASSPGLAGFYQETQYF
TRBJ2-7 TRBV4-1 NA many TGCGCCAGCAGCCAAGCTTCGATTGGCTCCTACGAGCAGTACTTC CASSQASIGSYEQYF
TRBJ2-1 TRBV27 NA many TGTGCCCGCACGCGAGGGGTGGGGTCCTACAATGAGCAGTTCTTC CARTRGVGSYNEQFF
TRBJ2-2 TRBV7-8 NA many TGTGCCAGCAGCTTAGTTAGGTTTACCGGGGAGCTGTTTTTT CASSLVRFTGELFF
TRBJ2-1 TRBV4-3 TRBD2 many TGCGCCAGCAGCCAAGATGCGGGAGACTACAATGAGCAGTTCTTC CASSQDAGDYNEQFF
TRBJ2-7 TRBV12-3/TRBV12-4 NA many TGTGCCAGCAGTTTCGGTCCCAACTACTACGAGCAGTACTTC CASSFGPNYYEQYF
TRBJ2-3 TRBV4-2 NA many TGTGCCAGCAGCGCCCAAAACCTTGTGGGTACAGATACGCAGTATTTT CASSAQNLVGTDTQYF
TRBJ1-1 TRBV19 TRBD1 many TGTGCCAGTAGTAAAGGGACAGGAGTCACTGAAGCTTTCTTT CASSKGTGVTEAFF
TRBJ2-1 TRBV28 NA many TGTGCCAGCAGATTGGGCTCCTACAATGAGCAGTTCTTC CASRLGSYNEQFF
TRBJ2-2 TRBV11-2 TRBD1 many TGTGCCAGCAGGAGTTTGGGGACAGGGGGGACCGGGGAGCTGTTTTTT CASRSLGTGGTGELFF
TRBJ2-7 TRBV7-9 TRBD2 many TGTGCCAGCAGCTCCCAGCGGGAGACGAGTTATGGGCACTACGAGCAGTACTTC CASSSQRETSYGHYEQYF
TRBJ2-7 TRBV7-9 NA NA TGTGCCAGCGGAAGGACAGATGGGATCAACGAGCAGTACTTC CASGRTDGINEQYF
TRBJ2-1 TRBV3-1 NA NA TGTGCCAGCAGCCCAGACCTAGGAGGCTACAATGAGCAGTTCTTC CASSPDLGGYNEQFF
TRBJ2-7 TRBV5-1 NA many TGCGCCAGCAGCTTCGGGCTGGAGTACGAGCAGTACTTC CASSFGLEYEQYF
TRBJ1-6 TRBV5-1 NA many TGCGCCAGCAGCTTGGCTCTATCGAATAATTCACCCCTCCACTTT CASSLALSNNSPLHF
TRBJ2-1 TRBV19 NA many TGTGCCAGTAGTATAGACGTGAGTGAGCAGTTCTTC CASSIDVSEQFF
TRBJ2-2 TRBV12-3/TRBV12-4 NA many TGTGCCAGCACCATCGGACATGCCACCGGGGAGCTGTTTTTT CASTIGHATGELFF
TRBJ2-7 TRBV6-6 TRBD1 many TGTGCCAGCAGTCGACAGACGGGACAGCACCAACCCTACGAGCAGTACTTC CASSRQTGQHQPYEQYF
TRBJ1-1 TRBV5-6 NA NA TGTGCCAGCAGCTCTCTAACGGACAGACAGCTTATGAACACTGAAGCTTTCTTT CASSSLTDRQLMNTEAFF
TRBJ2-2 TRBV5-1 NA many TGCGCCAGCAGAACCGTGGGGGTCTCCGGGGAGCTGTTTTTT CASRTVGVSGELFF
TRBJ2-1 TRBV27 TRBD2 many TGTGCCAGCACCTCGACTAGCGGCCACAATGAGCAGTTCTTC CASTSTSGHNEQFF
TRBJ2-5 TRBV25-1 NA many TGTGCCAGCAGTGAAACAGGGTTAGAGACCCAGTACTTC CASSETGLETQYF
TRBJ2-3 TRBV5-1 NA many TGCGCCAGCAGCTTGGCAGGACCAGATACGCAGTATTTT CASSLAGPDTQYF
TRBJ2-3 TRBV6-2/TRBV6-3 NA many TGTGCCAGCAGGCCTAGGACGCCCAGCACAGATACGCAGTATTTT CASRPRTPSTDTQYF
TRBJ1-4 TRBV12-3/TRBV12-4 TRBD1 many TGTGCCAGCAGTTTGGACCTTCCATCCGGGACAGATTTCATCCAGGCAACTAATGAAAAACTGTTTTTT CASSLDLPSGTDFIQATNEKLFF
TRBJ2-4 TRBV5-1 TRBD2 many TGCGCCAGCAGTCTAGCGGAGAAAAACATTCAGTACTTC CASSLAEKNIQYF
TRBJ2-1 TRBV4-3 NA many TGCGCCAGCAGCCAAGATCAGGCAGGGCCGTACAATGAGCAGTTCTTC CASSQDQAGPYNEQFF
TRBJ2-2 TRBV25-1 NA many TGTGCCAGCAGTGGTACAAACACCGGGGAGCTGTTTTTT CASSGTNTGELFF
TRBJ2-7 TRBV7-3 NA NA TGTGCCAGCAGCTTAACTGGGATTCCCGCCGACGAGCAGTACTTC CASSLTGIPADEQYF
TRBJ1-5 TRBV3-1 NA many TGTGCCAGCAGCCAAGACAGCGGGCGGGGTCAGCCCCAGCATTTT CASSQDSGRGQPQHF
TRBJ2-6 TRBV5-1 NA NA TGCGCCAGCAGCTTGGCGTCGGGGGCTGGGGCCAACGTCCTGACTTTC CASSLASGAGANVLTF
TRBJ2-7 TRBV20-1 TRBD2 few TGCAGTGCTAGACTAGGACTAGCGGGAAGCGAGCAGTACTTC CSARLGLAGSEQYF
TRBJ1-2 TRBV7-9 NA many TGTGCCAGCAGCTCGGGCATGGGCTATGGCTACACCTTC CASSSGMGYGYTF
TRBJ1-5 TRBV5-1 NA many TGCGCCAGCAGCTTTGGGTTAGATCAGCCCCAGCATTTT CASSFGLDQPQHF
TRBJ1-1 TRBV18 NA many TGTGCCACACAACCAGGGAACGGTTACGCTTTCTTT CATQPGNGYAFF
TRBJ1-5 TRBV28 NA many TGTGCCAGCAGTTCGGACAGCTATAGCAATCAGCCCCAGCATTTT CASSSDSYSNQPQHF
TRBJ2-2 TRBV7-9 NA many TGTGCCAGCAGCCCAAATCGGCGGAACACCGGGGAGCTGTTTTTT CASSPNRRNTGELFF
TRBJ2-2 TRBV2 NA many TGTGCCAGCAGAGGGGGTCGAACCGGGGAGCTGTTTTTT CASRGGRTGELFF
TRBJ1-2 TRBV19 NA many TGTGCCAGTAAGTTTACGGACAACCGACATGGCTACACCTTC CASKFTDNRHGYTF
TRBJ1-2 TRBV6-5 NA many TGTGCCAGCAGTTCAGGCAGGGTGCACCGTGGCTACACCTTC CASSSGRVHRGYTF
TRBJ2-1 TRBV5-5 TRBD2 many TGTGCCAGCAGCTTACTAGCGGGAGCCTACAATGAGCAGTTCTTC CASSLLAGAYNEQFF
TRBJ2-7 TRBV10-3 NA many TGTGCCATCAGTGAGGGACCGATAGCCTCCTACGAGCAGTACTTC CAISEGPIASYEQYF
TRBJ2-1 TRBV6-2/TRBV6-3 NA many TGTGCCAGCGGCCCGAGAGGGTTTTCCTACAATGAGCAGTTCTTC CASGPRGFSYNEQFF
TRBJ2-3 TRBV18 TRBD2 many TGTGCCAGCTCACCACAACTAGCGGAAACAGATACGCAGTATTTT CASSPQLAETDTQYF
TRBJ2-3 TRBV19 NA NA TGTGCCAGTACCACACAATACACAGGGAGCTCCACAGATACGCAGTATTTT CASTTQYTGSSTDTQYF
TRBJ2-1 TRBV7-2 NA many TGTGCCAGCAGCTTAAGGGGCCCCGATGAGCAGTTCTTC CASSLRGPDEQFF